The T cell receptor beta chain under discussion was sequenced for a study of cytomegalovirus exposure and HLA in healthy donors. Per germline, CDR1 SGHVS and CDR2 FQNEAQ. The CDR3 length is 18 residues. The J segment lost 1 base and the V segment lost 6 bases, leaving 7 bases of the junction unmatched. Study conclusions and caveats: In vitro data verified a few CMV-associated chains as specific for CMV antigens. In the approximately 120 validation repertoires, a later analysis found that first-cohort TCR clusters tended to co-occur.

Of note for this clone: Its antigen remains unknown.

Libraries were prepared by immunoSEQ multiplex PCR; TCRdb keeps only in-frame clonotypes and omits some of them. The repertoire holds about 140,000 clones, with 70% to 85% as singletons. Material for sequencing was PBMCs. The TCR originated in a young man in good health and CMV-seropositive. V is TRBV7-8 and J is TRBJ2-2; the match to TRBD2 covers 14 bases. CDR3 sequence reads: CASRRGTSGGLNTGELFF. The CDR3 DNA is TGTGCCAGCAGGAGAGGGACTAGCGGGGGCCTGAACACCGGGGAGCTGTTTTTT.